This T cell receptor beta chain came from a study of cytomegalovirus exposure and HLA in healthy donors. Germline CDR1 is SGHRS and CDR2 is YFSETQ. After removal of 4 bases from V and 5 bases from J, the junction contained 5 bases not matched to a gene. This CDR3 has 13 residues. 13 Jbeta primers and 60 Vbeta primers were used for the PCR. Profiled with immunoSEQ multiplex PCR; TCRdb holds only in-frame clones, not every one. Among 100,000 to 150,000 clones listed, around four fifths were seen once. Sequenced sample: PBMCs. The clonotype originates from a female donor in good health and CMV-seronegative. The chain couples TRBV5-1 to TRBJ1-1; 7 bases are shared with TRBD1. The chain's CDR3 is CASSLGGETEAFF. The CDR3 bases are TGCGCCAGCAGCCTAGGGGGCGAGACTGAAGCTTTCTTT. Full variable domain (missing parts from reference TRBV5-1 and TRBJ1-1): KAGVTQTPRYLIKTRGQQVTLSCSPISGHRSVSWYQQTPGQGLQFLFEYFSETQRNKGNFPGRFSGRQFSNSRSEMNVSTLELGDSALYLCASSLGGETEAFFGQGTRLTVV.